This is a list of T cell receptor beta chains from one sample in a study of T cell clonotyping in hematopoietic cell transplantation. Sequencing used immunoSEQ multiplex PCR; TCRdb keeps in-frame clones, though not all of them. Of more than 25,000 clones detected, approximately 77% appear once; the ten largest clones hold about 6%. Material: peripheral blood mononuclear cells, obtained before stem cell transplant. These TCRs come from a man aged 45 to 65 with myelodysplastic syndrome. Some clones in this sample may be carry-over from other donors' samples. The CDR3 runs from the conserved cysteine through the conserved F or W. D genes are given only for firm matches. Not all rows give a size; the values are once, few, many and, for expanded clones, a class.

D gene: NA
V gene: TRBV29-1
clone size: NA
J gene: TRBJ2-7
CDR3 DNA: TGCAGCGTGGTGACAGACACCTACGAGCAGTACTTC
CDR3 protein: CSVVTDTYEQYF

D gene: TRBD1
V gene: TRBV19
clone size: few
J gene: TRBJ1-5
CDR3 DNA: TGTGCCAGTAGTATCCGAATCCTACAGGGGGCTCAGGAACAGCCCCAGCATTTT
CDR3 protein: CASSIRILQGAQEQPQHF

D gene: NA
V gene: TRBV4-1
clone size: NA
J gene: TRBJ1-4
CDR3 DNA: TGCGCCAGCAGCCAAGTCGGACGCAGATATAATGAAAAACTGTTTTTT
CDR3 protein: CASSQVGRRYNEKLFF

D gene: NA
V gene: TRBV7-2
clone size: NA
J gene: TRBJ1-3
CDR3 DNA: TGTGCCAGCAGCTCTTACATTTACTCTGGAAACACCATATATTTT
CDR3 protein: CASSSYIYSGNTIYF

D gene: TRBD1
V gene: TRBV19
clone size: NA
J gene: TRBJ1-2
CDR3 DNA: TGTGCCAGTAGTATAACACAGGGGTCTGGCTACACCTTC
CDR3 protein: CASSITQGSGYTF

D gene: TRBD1
V gene: TRBV6-5
clone size: NA
J gene: TRBJ2-7
CDR3 DNA: TGTGCCAGCAGTTACTCGAGGACAGGGGACTCCTACGAGCAGTACTTC
CDR3 protein: CASSYSRTGDSYEQYF

D gene: NA
V gene: TRBV19
clone size: NA
J gene: TRBJ1-5
CDR3 DNA: TGTGCCAGTAGAAGCGAGGGGCCGTCCAATCAGCCCCAGCATTTT
CDR3 protein: CASRSEGPSNQPQHF

D gene: NA
V gene: TRBV14
clone size: NA
J gene: TRBJ1-1
CDR3 DNA: TGTGCCAGCAGCCAATTTTTACAGACTGAAGCTTTCTTT
CDR3 protein: CASSQFLQTEAFF

D gene: TRBD1
V gene: TRBV2
clone size: NA
J gene: TRBJ1-5
CDR3 DNA: TGTGCCAGCGCCGGGACAGGGATCGGTCAGCCCCAGCATTTT
CDR3 protein: CASAGTGIGQPQHF

D gene: TRBD2
V gene: TRBV6-5
clone size: few
J gene: TRBJ2-5
CDR3 DNA: TGTGCCAGCAGTTACTCGGGTAGCGGGGGGTCAGAGACCCAGTACTTC
CDR3 protein: CASSYSGSGGSETQYF

D gene: NA
V gene: TRBV6-1
clone size: NA
J gene: TRBJ1-3
CDR3 DNA: TGTGCCATCAGTGAAGCAAACACCATATATTTT
CDR3 protein: CAISEANTIYF

D gene: TRBD1
V gene: TRBV4-1
clone size: few
J gene: TRBJ1-4
CDR3 DNA: TGCGCCAGCAAGGCGGAAGGAGGGGGCGCCTTGAATGAAAAACTGTTTTTT
CDR3 protein: CASKAEGGGALNEKLFF

D gene: TRBD1
V gene: TRBV28
clone size: NA
J gene: TRBJ2-7
CDR3 DNA: TGTGCCAGCAGGGGGACAGACTACCACTACGAGCAGTACTTC
CDR3 protein: CASRGTDYHYEQYF

D gene: TRBD1
V gene: TRBV25-1
clone size: NA
J gene: TRBJ2-1
CDR3 DNA: TGTGCCAGCAGTGAGTGGACAGGGAGCGGGTGGGAGCAGTTCTTC
CDR3 protein: CASSEWTGSGWEQFF

D gene: NA
V gene: TRBV29-1
clone size: NA
J gene: TRBJ2-7
CDR3 DNA: TGCAGCGTTGGCCAGGCCTACGAGCAGTACTTC
CDR3 protein: CSVGQAYEQYF

D gene: NA
V gene: TRBV28
clone size: NA
J gene: TRBJ1-5
CDR3 DNA: TGTGCCGGGATGAATCCGGGGGACATTCCCGGGCCCCAGCATTTT
CDR3 protein: CAGMNPGDIPGPQHF

D gene: NA
V gene: TRBV27
clone size: NA
J gene: TRBJ2-3
CDR3 DNA: TGTGCCAGCGGGGCCTCGCCCTTCACAGATACGCAGTATTTT
CDR3 protein: CASGASPFTDTQYF

D gene: NA
V gene: TRBV2
clone size: NA
J gene: TRBJ1-5
CDR3 DNA: TGTGCCAGCAGTGCCGAACAGGCCCAGCATTTT
CDR3 protein: CASSAEQAQHF

D gene: NA
V gene: TRBV2
clone size: few
J gene: TRBJ1-1
CDR3 DNA: TGTGCCAGCTGGGACGACACTGAAGCTTTCTTT
CDR3 protein: CASWDDTEAFF

D gene: TRBD1
V gene: TRBV19
clone size: NA
J gene: TRBJ2-2
CDR3 DNA: TGTGCCAGTAGTATTCGGCAGGGGGCGAACACCGGGGAGCTGTTTTTT
CDR3 protein: CASSIRQGANTGELFF

D gene: NA
V gene: TRBV30
clone size: NA
J gene: TRBJ1-3
CDR3 DNA: TGTGCCTGGAGTACGGGTATATCTGGAAACACCATATATTTT
CDR3 protein: CAWSTGISGNTIYF

D gene: NA
V gene: TRBV11-3
clone size: NA
J gene: TRBJ2-7
CDR3 DNA: TGTGCCAGCAGCTTTGGGATGTCCTACGAGCAGTACTTC
CDR3 protein: CASSFGMSYEQYF

D gene: NA
V gene: TRBV5-1
clone size: NA
J gene: TRBJ2-7
CDR3 DNA: TGCGCCAGCAGCTTGGCCGGAGGGGCCGCCTACGAGCAGTACTTC
CDR3 protein: CASSLAGGAAYEQYF

D gene: NA
V gene: TRBV29-1
clone size: NA
J gene: TRBJ2-3
CDR3 DNA: TGCAGCGTGACCCCCGGGCCAACGTTAAAATTCCACCTTTTT
CDR3 protein: CSVTPGPTLKFHLF

D gene: TRBD1
V gene: TRBV6-5
clone size: NA
J gene: TRBJ2-2
CDR3 DNA: TGTGCCAGCAGGGGACAGGGGGTGGTGGTCGGGGAGCTGTTTTTT
CDR3 protein: CASRGQGVVVGELFF

D gene: TRBD2
V gene: TRBV29-1
clone size: NA
J gene: TRBJ2-3
CDR3 DNA: TGCAGCGTTACCGGGACTAGTGGGGGGGGCGGCACAGATACGCAGTATTTT
CDR3 protein: CSVTGTSGGGGTDTQYF

D gene: NA
V gene: TRBV28
clone size: NA
J gene: TRBJ1-6
CDR3 DNA: TGTGCCAGCAGTTCAGGGGTTGATTCACCCCTCCACTTT
CDR3 protein: CASSSGVDSPLHF

D gene: NA
V gene: TRBV28
clone size: few
J gene: TRBJ1-5
CDR3 DNA: TGTGCCAGCAGTCTTAGGGTTTGGCCCCAGCATTTT
CDR3 protein: CASSLRVWPQHF

D gene: TRBD1
V gene: TRBV6-5
clone size: NA
J gene: TRBJ2-7
CDR3 DNA: TGTGCCAGCAGTTACTCGGGACAGGGGGCCTACGAGCAGTACTTC
CDR3 protein: CASSYSGQGAYEQYF

D gene: NA
V gene: TRBV5-4
clone size: NA
J gene: TRBJ2-7
CDR3 DNA: TGTGCCAGCAGCTTGGGTCGGGGTGTGTCGGGGGCCGAGCAGTACTTC
CDR3 protein: CASSLGRGVSGAEQYF

D gene: NA
V gene: TRBV7-8
clone size: once
J gene: TRBJ1-1
CDR3 DNA: TGTGCCAGCAGCGCACAGATGGGTGGTGAAGCTTTCTTT
CDR3 protein: CASSAQMGGEAFF

D gene: NA
V gene: TRBV5-4
clone size: few
J gene: TRBJ1-1
CDR3 DNA: TGTGCCAGCAGCCTCACTGCGAACACTGAAGCTTTCTTT
CDR3 protein: CASSLTANTEAFF

D gene: NA
V gene: TRBV5-8
clone size: NA
J gene: TRBJ2-2
CDR3 DNA: TGTGCCAATTTCCCTTTCGCCGGGGAGCTGTTTTTT
CDR3 protein: CANFPFAGELFF

D gene: TRBD1
V gene: TRBV25-1
clone size: NA
J gene: TRBJ2-7
CDR3 DNA: TGTGCCAGCAGTGAAGGGACCCGGGACAGGTACTTCTTC
CDR3 protein: CASSEGTRDRYFF

D gene: NA
V gene: TRBV15
clone size: NA
J gene: TRBJ1-2
CDR3 DNA: TGTGCCACCAGCAGAGATCAGCGGGGGACGGTTGGAGGCTACACCTTC
CDR3 protein: CATSRDQRGTVGGYTF

D gene: NA
V gene: TRBV27
clone size: NA
J gene: TRBJ2-7
CDR3 DNA: TGTGCCAGCAGTTTATCGGGATACGAGCAGTACTTC
CDR3 protein: CASSLSGYEQYF

D gene: NA
V gene: TRBV5-1
clone size: few
J gene: TRBJ1-4
CDR3 DNA: TGCGCCAGCAGCCTTCTTTCCGGGGTTAATGAAAAACTGTTTTTT
CDR3 protein: CASSLLSGVNEKLFF

D gene: NA
V gene: TRBV6-5
clone size: few
J gene: TRBJ2-2
CDR3 DNA: TGTGCCAGCAGGCCAGGGGCCGGGGAGCTGTTTTTT
CDR3 protein: CASRPGAGELFF

D gene: NA
V gene: TRBV7-9
clone size: NA
J gene: TRBJ2-2
CDR3 DNA: TGTGCCAGCAATGGGGGCGTAATGACTGGGGAGCTGTTTTTT
CDR3 protein: CASNGGVMTGELFF

D gene: TRBD2
V gene: TRBV4-3
clone size: few
J gene: TRBJ2-7
CDR3 DNA: TGCGCCAGCAGCACCCGGACTAGCGGATACGAGCAGTACTTC
CDR3 protein: CASSTRTSGYEQYF

D gene: TRBD1
V gene: TRBV28
clone size: once
J gene: TRBJ1-2
CDR3 DNA: TGTGCCAGCAGACCCGGGACAGGGGTGAACTATGGCTACACCTTC
CDR3 protein: CASRPGTGVNYGYTF